The 14 T cell receptor beta chains listed next were all sequenced from one sample in a study of blood T cells in healthy people across ages. The use of a sample-barcoded 5' primer and a J-beta primer mix characterized a second PCR of 7 to 11 cycles. TCRdb reanalysed the 5' RACE reads using MiXCR and keeps one entry per CDR3 protein. The table shows 500,000 to 650,000 distinct CDR3 sequences, with about 26% occurring only once. The data also belong to a second study, concerning T cells of mothers and their children.

Sequencing was done on a sample of blood. The receptors come from a boy younger than 10 in good health.

A few counts support this clonotype. This chain links TRBV29-1 with TRBJ1-2; D remains ambiguous. The germline V gene encodes CDR1 SQVTM and CDR2 ANQGSEA. CDR3 size: 13 residues. Trimming left V 7 bases short and J 8 bases short, with 20 bases between. The CDR3 is CSAIDGVLGGYTF. CDR3 coding DNA: TGCAGCGCGATCGACGGGGTCTTAGGAGGCTACACCTTC.

Written as DNA, the CDR3 is TGCGCCAGCAGCTTGGGGGACTTCTCCTACGAGCAGTACTTC. Translated, it gives CASSLGDFSYEQYF. This chain connects TRBV5-1 to TRBJ2-7; D perhaps matches TRBD2 (6 bases). The germline V and J ends were trimmed by 0 bases and 0 bases, with 7 bases remaining between them. The germline V gene encodes CDR1 SGHRS and CDR2 YFSETQ. The length of the CDR3 is 14 residues.

V gene TRBV12-3 or TRBV12-4 combines with J gene TRBJ1-6, with D unclear. The ends were cut back, 6 bases at V and 8 bases at J, with 11 bases in the middle. There are 13 residues in the CDR3. The CDR3 DNA reads as TGTGCCAGCAGCTCAGGTTATTATTCACCCCTCCACTTT. Protein sequence: CASSSGYYSPLHF.

The gene calls are TRBV12-3 or TRBV12-4 and TRBJ2-7, with 7 positions matching TRBD2. V trimming: 4 bases; J trimming: 6 bases; junction bases outside the gene matches: 21. The CDR3 is 18 amino acids. CDR3 sequence reads: CASSSFPRLAGSPLEQYF. The CDR3 nucleotides are TGTGCCAGCAGTTCCTTTCCCCGACTAGCTGGAAGCCCCCTCGAGCAGTACTTC.

This clonotype was found a few times. The chain couples TRBV10-3 to TRBJ1-1; perhaps TRBD1 as D (6 bases). The CDR3 has 13 amino acids. Germline assignment: CDR1 ENHRY and CDR2 SYGVKD. The V end lost 10 bases, the J end lost 7 bases, and 19 bases lay between the germline ends. The CDR3 protein is CATLTTGKGEAFF. CDR3 nucleotides: TGTGCCACACTAACAACAGGGAAAGGTGAAGCTTTCTTT.

This clonotype was seen a handful of times. The V and J genes are TRBV12-3 or TRBV12-4 and TRBJ1-5; D might be TRBD1 (5 bases). Trimming cost V 7 bases and J 9 bases, with 16 bases left between them. The CDR3 is made up of 13 amino acids. Written as DNA, the CDR3 is TGTGCCAGCACCCGGGACCGTCTGAGGCCCCAGCATTTT. Its protein is CASTRDRLRPQHF.

A few counts support this clonotype. The chain recombines TRBV20-1 with TRBJ2-5; tentatively, D is TRBD2 (5 bases). CDR3 size: 11 residues. In germline, CDR1 is DFQATT, CDR2 SNEGSKA (reference sequence). Trimming shortened V by 0 bases and J by 11 bases, and 10 bases separated the two germline ends. The CDR3 protein is CSARDTWEQYF. For the CDR3, the DNA is TGCAGTGCTAGAGATACCTGGGAGCAGTACTTC.

The table lists this clonotype with a few counts. The chain joins TRBV12-3 or TRBV12-4 to TRBJ1-5; D gene uncertain. V lost 3 bases, J lost 7 bases, and 7 bases lay in between. The CDR3 covers 12 residues. The CDR3 spells CASSFNRQPQHF. The CDR3 coding sequence is TGTGCCAGCAGTTTTAATCGGCAGCCCCAGCATTTT.

This clonotype was detected a few times. This rearrangement joins TRBV7-2 to TRBJ2-5; D is unresolved. Germline V gene sequence: CDR1 SGHTA, CDR2 FQGNSA. V was cut by 2 bases and J by 7 bases, with 5 bases left in between. CDR3 length: 11 amino acids. CDR3 nucleotides: TGTGCCAGCAGCTTAATGGTGACCCAGTACTTC. Translating it yields CASSLMVTQYF.

This clonotype was seen a few times. The chain joins TRBV20-1 to TRBJ2-1; 7 nucleotides match TRBD1. TRBJ2-7 explains the end of the DNA better; the J call may be wrong. There are 11 residues in the CDR3. Germline V lookup: CDR1 DFQATT, CDR2 SNEGSKA (reference sequence). The CDR3 bases are TGCAGTGCCCAGGGGGTAAGCGAGCAGTACTTC. Its protein product is CSAQGVSEQYF.

The chain recombines TRBV11-2 with TRBJ2-5; 8 nucleotides line up with TRBD1. Germline CDR1 SGHAT, CDR2 FQNNGV. Unmatched junction bases numbered 5, after V lost 0 bases and J lost 5 bases. The CDR3 runs to 15 residues. CDR3 region: CASSLDRGLVETQYF. CDR3 DNA sequence: TGTGCCAGCAGCTTAGACAGGGGGCTGGTGGAGACCCAGTACTTC.

CDR3 in DNA: TGTGCCAGCAACGTCGGCGGGTACCAAGAGACCCAGTACTTC. This encodes CASNVGGYQETQYF. The chain employs TRBV13 and TRBJ2-5; a possible D gene is TRBD2 (5 bases). The CDR3 has 14 amino acids. CDR1 is PRHDT, CDR2 FYEKMQ, per germline (reference sequence). Trimming stripped 7 bases from V and 0 bases from J, with 12 bases between.

In its sample, this clonotype was seen many times. The chain joins TRBV7-9 to TRBJ2-1, with D possibly TRBD2 on 6 matching bases. This CDR3 comprises 12 residues. Germline lookup yields CDR1 SEHNR and CDR2 FQNEAQ (reference sequence). Trimming left V 4 bases short and J 10 bases short, with 11 bases between. The CDR3 sequence is CASSSGTPEQFF. The CDR3 DNA follows: TGTGCCAGCAGCTCAGGGACTCCCGAGCAGTTCTTC. Supplemented by reference TRBV7-9 and TRBJ2-1, the full variable domain reads DTGVSQNPRHKITKRGQNVTFRCDPISEHNRLYWYRQTLGQGPEFLTYFQNEAQLEKSRLLSDRFSAERPKGSFSTLEIQRTEQGDSAMYLCASSSGTPEQFFGPGTRLTVL.

This sequence joins TRBV7-2 and TRBJ1-2; unclear D gene. Germline V lookup: CDR1 SGHTA, CDR2 FQGNSA. The CDR3 is 15 residues long. V shed 1 base and J shed 2 bases, with 11 bases lying between them. Written as DNA, the CDR3 is TGTGCCAGCAGCTTAGTAAGCAGCCAAAACTATGGCTACACCTTC. It translates to CASSLVSSQNYGYTF.